The rows below give T cell receptor beta chains drawn from one sample of a study of blood T cell repertoires in COVID-19. Repertoires were generated with immunoSEQ multiplex PCR, while TCRdb's copy carries only in-frame clones and drops some. This sample yields under 300,000 clones, of which roughly 80% are seen a single time; 3.4% belongs to the top ten. The sequenced sample consisted of peripheral blood. The origin of the receptors is a woman aged 18 to 35 with acute or convalescent COVID-19. The CDR3 runs from the conserved cysteine through the conserved F or W. D genes are given only for firm matches. Some rows mark clone size as missing; the rest say once, few, many or name a class of expanded clone.

clone_size: NA
v_call: TRBV5-1
d_call: TRBD1
j_call: TRBJ2-1
cdr3_nt: TGCGCCAGCAGCCCCGGACAGGGTTACAATGAGCAGTTCTTC
cdr3_aa: CASSPGQGYNEQFF

clone_size: NA
v_call: TRBV4-3
d_call: TRBD2
j_call: TRBJ2-1
cdr3_nt: TGCGCCAGCAGCCGCGGACTAGCGGGAGGCAATGAGCAGTTCTTC
cdr3_aa: CASSRGLAGGNEQFF

clone_size: NA
v_call: TRBV7-2
d_call: NA
j_call: TRBJ2-1
cdr3_nt: TGTGCCAGCAGCCCTCAGGCGTACAATGAGCAGTTCTTC
cdr3_aa: CASSPQAYNEQFF

clone_size: NA
v_call: TRBV28
d_call: NA
j_call: TRBJ1-2
cdr3_nt: TGTGCCAGCAGTTCACAGCGGCGGGATGGCTACACCTTC
cdr3_aa: CASSSQRRDGYTF

clone_size: NA
v_call: TRBV2
d_call: TRBD2
j_call: TRBJ2-7
cdr3_nt: TGTGCCAGCAGTGAAGTCGCTAGCGGGTTCCCCTACGAGCAGTACTTC
cdr3_aa: CASSEVASGFPYEQYF

clone_size: NA
v_call: TRBV28
d_call: TRBD1
j_call: TRBJ2-4
cdr3_nt: TGTGCCAGCAGTTTAACCGGGACAGGTTCTGGAAACATTCAGTACTTC
cdr3_aa: CASSLTGTGSGNIQYF

clone_size: NA
v_call: TRBV11-2
d_call: NA
j_call: TRBJ2-5
cdr3_nt: TGTGCCAGCAGCGCCCAAACAGCAGACCAAGAGACCCAGTACTTC
cdr3_aa: CASSAQTADQETQYF

clone_size: NA
v_call: TRBV2
d_call: TRBD1
j_call: TRBJ1-5
cdr3_nt: TGTGCCAGCAGGGGACAGGGGCTTCAGCCCCAGCATTTT
cdr3_aa: CASRGQGLQPQHF

clone_size: NA
v_call: TRBV5-6
d_call: NA
j_call: TRBJ1-6
cdr3_nt: TGTGCCAGCAGCTTTCCTTCCTATAATTCACCCCTCCACTTT
cdr3_aa: CASSFPSYNSPLHF

clone_size: NA
v_call: TRBV11-3
d_call: NA
j_call: TRBJ2-7
cdr3_nt: TGTGCCAGCAGCCAAAAAACAGGAGCCGAGCAGTACTTC
cdr3_aa: CASSQKTGAEQYF

clone_size: NA
v_call: TRBV6-5
d_call: TRBD1
j_call: TRBJ2-7
cdr3_nt: TGTGCCAGCAGTTACCTCGGACAGGGTCACTCCTACGAGCAGTACTTC
cdr3_aa: CASSYLGQGHSYEQYF

clone_size: NA
v_call: TRBV28
d_call: TRBD1
j_call: TRBJ2-7
cdr3_nt: TGTGCCAGCAGTTTTTCGGACAGGCAGCAGTACTTC
cdr3_aa: CASSFSDRQQYF

clone_size: NA
v_call: TRBV12-3/TRBV12-4
d_call: NA
j_call: TRBJ1-5
cdr3_nt: TGTGCCAGCAGTCCACAGGGAGTTCAGCCCCAGCATTTT
cdr3_aa: CASSPQGVQPQHF

clone_size: many
v_call: TRBV19
d_call: TRBD1
j_call: TRBJ2-1
cdr3_nt: TGTGCCAGTAGTCCCCAGGGGGCTCGCCACTACAATGAGCAGTTCTTC
cdr3_aa: CASSPQGARHYNEQFF

clone_size: NA
v_call: TRBV29-1
d_call: NA
j_call: TRBJ1-2
cdr3_nt: TGCAGCGTTGATGCACGGGAATCCTATGGCTACACCTTC
cdr3_aa: CSVDARESYGYTF

clone_size: NA
v_call: TRBV7-8
d_call: TRBD2
j_call: TRBJ2-2
cdr3_nt: TGTGCCAGCAGCTTAGTTAGGACTAGCTGGACCGGGGAGCTGTTTTTT
cdr3_aa: CASSLVRTSWTGELFF

clone_size: NA
v_call: TRBV19
d_call: NA
j_call: TRBJ1-1
cdr3_nt: TGTGCCAGTAGCACATCGGGCGGGGTTGGCCCTGAAGCTTTCTTT
cdr3_aa: CASSTSGGVGPEAFF

clone_size: once
v_call: TRBV7-2
d_call: NA
j_call: TRBJ1-5
cdr3_nt: TGTGCCAGCAGCCCAGACTTAGGATGGTCAGATTATAGCAATCAGCCCCAGCATTTT
cdr3_aa: CASSPDLGWSDYSNQPQHF

clone_size: NA
v_call: TRBV18
d_call: TRBD2
j_call: TRBJ2-2
cdr3_nt: TGTGCCAGCTCACCCCTGACTAGCGGGAGAGGTGGTACCGGGGAGCTGTTTTTT
cdr3_aa: CASSPLTSGRGGTGELFF

clone_size: NA
v_call: TRBV29-1
d_call: TRBD2
j_call: TRBJ2-3
cdr3_nt: TGCAGCATGACTAGCGGAAGCACAGATACGCAGTATTTT
cdr3_aa: CSMTSGSTDTQYF

clone_size: NA
v_call: TRBV7-2
d_call: TRBD1
j_call: TRBJ2-7
cdr3_nt: TGTGCCAGCAGCATGTCGGGACAGGTTGCCTACGAGCAGTACTTC
cdr3_aa: CASSMSGQVAYEQYF

clone_size: many
v_call: TRBV19
d_call: NA
j_call: TRBJ2-1
cdr3_nt: TGTGCCAGTAGTATAGCGTTGACCGGGAGCTCCTACAATGAGCAGTTCTTC
cdr3_aa: CASSIALTGSSYNEQFF

clone_size: NA
v_call: TRBV5-1
d_call: NA
j_call: TRBJ1-1
cdr3_nt: TGCGCCAGCAGCTTGGGGTTTGGGCAGGAAGTGAACACTGAAGCTTTCTTT
cdr3_aa: CASSLGFGQEVNTEAFF

clone_size: once
v_call: TRBV11-3
d_call: TRBD1
j_call: TRBJ2-7
cdr3_nt: TGTGCCAGCAGCTTAGGGACAGGGAGCTACGAGCAGTACTTC
cdr3_aa: CASSLGTGSYEQYF

clone_size: few
v_call: TRBV23-1
d_call: NA
j_call: TRBJ2-7
cdr3_nt: TGCGCCAGCGCCGGTAGGGCAGGGATATACGAGCAGTACTTC
cdr3_aa: CASAGRAGIYEQYF

clone_size: once
v_call: TRBV28
d_call: TRBD2
j_call: TRBJ2-2
cdr3_nt: TGTGCCAGCAGTTTTTTGCGGGAGGGATCGAACACCGGGGAGCTGTTTTTT
cdr3_aa: CASSFLREGSNTGELFF

clone_size: NA
v_call: TRBV28
d_call: TRBD2
j_call: TRBJ2-1
cdr3_nt: TGTGCCAGCAGTAGGGGACGGACTAGCGGAAACTACAATGAGCAGTTCTTC
cdr3_aa: CASSRGRTSGNYNEQFF

clone_size: once
v_call: TRBV6-5
d_call: TRBD2
j_call: TRBJ2-7
cdr3_nt: TGTGCCAGCAGTCCCACGACTAGCGGGAGGTACGAGCAGTACTTC
cdr3_aa: CASSPTTSGRYEQYF

clone_size: many
v_call: TRBV5-1
d_call: NA
j_call: TRBJ1-2
cdr3_nt: TGCGCCAGCAGCTTGGGGGACACTTTGGACTATGGCTACACCTTC
cdr3_aa: CASSLGDTLDYGYTF

clone_size: NA
v_call: TRBV4-3
d_call: TRBD2
j_call: TRBJ2-7
cdr3_nt: TGCGCCAGCAGCCAAGACCTAGCGGGTAGCTCCTACGAGCAGTACTTC
cdr3_aa: CASSQDLAGSSYEQYF

clone_size: NA
v_call: TRBV24-1
d_call: NA
j_call: TRBJ1-2
cdr3_nt: TGTGCCACCAGTACGGGAGTCTATGGCTACACCTTC
cdr3_aa: CATSTGVYGYTF

clone_size: NA
v_call: TRBV7-2
d_call: NA
j_call: TRBJ1-1
cdr3_nt: TGTGCCAGCAGCTTAGACACCCCCGGGGGCACTGAAGCTTTCTTT
cdr3_aa: CASSLDTPGGTEAFF

clone_size: NA
v_call: TRBV27
d_call: TRBD1
j_call: TRBJ2-5
cdr3_nt: TGTGCCAGCAGTCCTCTCCGGGCTGACAGGGGAGTGAGAGAGACCCAGTACTTC
cdr3_aa: CASSPLRADRGVRETQYF

clone_size: NA
v_call: TRBV21-1
d_call: NA
j_call: TRBJ2-7
cdr3_nt: TGTGCCAGCAACCCAGGGGGCCCTCTCCTTAATGAGTCCTGCGAGCAGTACTTC
cdr3_aa: CASNPGGPLLNESCEQYF

clone_size: NA
v_call: TRBV4-2
d_call: TRBD1
j_call: TRBJ2-7
cdr3_nt: TGTGCCAGCAGCCAGTTTCCCGGGACAGGGAACCCCTACGAGCAGTACTTC
cdr3_aa: CASSQFPGTGNPYEQYF

clone_size: NA
v_call: TRBV6-5
d_call: TRBD1
j_call: TRBJ1-2
cdr3_nt: TGTGCCAGCAGTTACTTCGGAGGGGGCGGGTATGGCTACACCTTC
cdr3_aa: CASSYFGGGGYGYTF

clone_size: NA
v_call: TRBV6-1
d_call: NA
j_call: TRBJ2-4
cdr3_nt: TGTGCCAGCAGTGAATTGCCAGGGCAGAACATTCAGTACTTC
cdr3_aa: CASSELPGQNIQYF

clone_size: NA
v_call: TRBV27
d_call: NA
j_call: TRBJ2-5
cdr3_nt: TGTGCCAGCAGTTTTATTTCGGATCTAGAAGAGACCCAGTACTTC
cdr3_aa: CASSFISDLEETQYF

clone_size: NA
v_call: TRBV5-1
d_call: TRBD2
j_call: TRBJ2-7
cdr3_nt: TGCGCCAGCATCTCACTAGCGGGAGGCTCCTACGAGCAGTACTTC
cdr3_aa: CASISLAGGSYEQYF

clone_size: NA
v_call: TRBV27
d_call: TRBD1
j_call: TRBJ1-2
cdr3_nt: TGTGCCAGCAGTTGGACAGGGGGAGACTATGGCTACACCTTC
cdr3_aa: CASSWTGGDYGYTF

clone_size: NA
v_call: TRBV28
d_call: TRBD1
j_call: TRBJ1-2
cdr3_nt: TGTGCCAGCAGGGACAGGGGGCCTGGGGGCTACACCTTC
cdr3_aa: CASRDRGPGGYTF

clone_size: NA
v_call: TRBV10-2
d_call: NA
j_call: TRBJ2-5
cdr3_nt: TGCGCCAGTACAACAGGGACCTCCGGGAAGACCCAGTACTTC
cdr3_aa: CASTTGTSGKTQYF